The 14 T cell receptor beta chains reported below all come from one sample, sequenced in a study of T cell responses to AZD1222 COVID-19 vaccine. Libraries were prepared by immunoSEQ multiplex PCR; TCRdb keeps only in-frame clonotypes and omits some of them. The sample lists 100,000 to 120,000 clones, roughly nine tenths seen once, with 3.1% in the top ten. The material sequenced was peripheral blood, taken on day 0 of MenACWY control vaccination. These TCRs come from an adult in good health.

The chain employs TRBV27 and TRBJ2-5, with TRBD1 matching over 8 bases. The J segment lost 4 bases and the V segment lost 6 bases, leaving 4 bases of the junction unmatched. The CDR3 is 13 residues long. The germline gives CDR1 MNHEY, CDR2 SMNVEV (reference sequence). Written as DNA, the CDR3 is TGTGCCAGCAGCCACGGACAGGGAGAGACCCAGTACTTC. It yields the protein CASSHGQGETQYF.

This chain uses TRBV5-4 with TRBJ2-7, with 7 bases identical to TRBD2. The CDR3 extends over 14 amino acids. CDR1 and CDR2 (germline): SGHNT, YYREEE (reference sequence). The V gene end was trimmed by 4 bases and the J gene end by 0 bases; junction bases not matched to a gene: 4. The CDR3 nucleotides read TGTGCCAGCAGCCCTGGACTAGTCTCCTACGAGCAGTACTTC. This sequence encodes CASSPGLVSYEQYF.

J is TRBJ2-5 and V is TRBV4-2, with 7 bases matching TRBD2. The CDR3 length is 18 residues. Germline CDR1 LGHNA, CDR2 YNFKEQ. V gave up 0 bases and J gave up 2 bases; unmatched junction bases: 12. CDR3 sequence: CASSQELGGLVLQETQYF. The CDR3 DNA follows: TGTGCCAGCAGCCAAGAATTAGGCGGACTAGTGCTTCAAGAGACCCAGTACTTC.

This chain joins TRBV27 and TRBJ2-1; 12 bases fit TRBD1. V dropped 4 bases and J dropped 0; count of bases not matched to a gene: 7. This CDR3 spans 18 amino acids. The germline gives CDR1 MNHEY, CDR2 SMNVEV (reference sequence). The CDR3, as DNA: TGTGCCAGCAGTTGGGGGACAGGGGGCCTTCCCTCCTACAATGAGCAGTTCTTC. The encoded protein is CASSWGTGGLPSYNEQFF.

The CDR3 DNA reads as TGTGCCAGCAGCTTAGTGGCCAGCACAGATACGCAGTATTTT. Translating gives CASSLVASTDTQYF. The chain carries TRBV7-2 and TRBJ2-3; no clear D gene. CDR1 and CDR2 from the germline V gene are SGHTA and FQGNSA. The CDR3 is 14 amino acids. V shed 1 base and J shed 0 bases, with 5 bases lying between them.

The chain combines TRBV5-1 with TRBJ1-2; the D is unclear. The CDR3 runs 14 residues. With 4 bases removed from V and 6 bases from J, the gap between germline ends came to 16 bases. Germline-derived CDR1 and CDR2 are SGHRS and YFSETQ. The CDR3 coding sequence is TGCGCCAGCAGCCCCGACGCGGGCGTGAATGGCTACACCTTC. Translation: CASSPDAGVNGYTF.

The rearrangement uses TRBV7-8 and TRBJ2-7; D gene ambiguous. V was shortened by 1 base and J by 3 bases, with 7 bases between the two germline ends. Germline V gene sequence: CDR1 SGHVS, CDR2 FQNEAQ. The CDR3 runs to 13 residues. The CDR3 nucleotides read TGTGCCAGCAGCTTAGGCCCAATCTACGAGCAGTACTTC. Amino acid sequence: CASSLGPIYEQYF.

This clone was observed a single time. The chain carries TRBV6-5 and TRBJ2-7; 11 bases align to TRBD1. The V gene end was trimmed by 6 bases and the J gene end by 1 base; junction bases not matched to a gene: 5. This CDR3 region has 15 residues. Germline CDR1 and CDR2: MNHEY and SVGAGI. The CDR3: CASSSGTGGSYEQYF. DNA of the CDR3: TGTGCCAGCAGCTCCGGGACAGGGGGTTCCTACGAGCAGTACTTC.

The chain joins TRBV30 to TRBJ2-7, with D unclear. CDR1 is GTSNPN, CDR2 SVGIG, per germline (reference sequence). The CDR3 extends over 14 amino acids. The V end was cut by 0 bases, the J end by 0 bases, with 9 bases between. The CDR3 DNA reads TGTGCCTGGAGTGTACCAGTTAGCTCCTACGAGCAGTACTTC. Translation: CAWSVPVSSYEQYF.

The chain's CDR3 is CASSWTGYADTQYF. In nucleotides, the CDR3 is TGTGCCAGCAGTTGGACAGGGTACGCAGATACGCAGTATTTT. V and J are TRBV6-2 or TRBV6-3 and TRBJ2-3; TRBD1 matches at 8 bases. The germline CDR1 and CDR2 sequences are MNHEY and SVGEGT. V lost 4 bases and J lost 4; bases outside the gene matches: 4. The CDR3 runs 14 residues.

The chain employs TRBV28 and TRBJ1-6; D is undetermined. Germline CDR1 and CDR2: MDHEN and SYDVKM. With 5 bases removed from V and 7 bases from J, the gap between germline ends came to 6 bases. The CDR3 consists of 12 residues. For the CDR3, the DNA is TGTGCCAGCAGTAAGATCAATTCACCCCTCCACTTT. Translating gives CASSKINSPLHF.

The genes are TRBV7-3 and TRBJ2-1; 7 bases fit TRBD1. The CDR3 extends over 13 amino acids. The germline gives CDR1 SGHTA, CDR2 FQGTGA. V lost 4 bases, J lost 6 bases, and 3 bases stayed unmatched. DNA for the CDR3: TGTGCCAGCAGCTCTCGACAGGGCAATGAGCAGTTCTTC. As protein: CASSSRQGNEQFF.

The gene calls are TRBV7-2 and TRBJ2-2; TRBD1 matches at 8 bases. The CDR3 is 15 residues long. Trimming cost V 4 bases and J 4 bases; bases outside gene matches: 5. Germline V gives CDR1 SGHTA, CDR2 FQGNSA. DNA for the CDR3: TGTGCCAGCAGCTCAAGACAGGGGCGCACCGGGGAGCTGTTTTTT. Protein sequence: CASSSRQGRTGELFF.

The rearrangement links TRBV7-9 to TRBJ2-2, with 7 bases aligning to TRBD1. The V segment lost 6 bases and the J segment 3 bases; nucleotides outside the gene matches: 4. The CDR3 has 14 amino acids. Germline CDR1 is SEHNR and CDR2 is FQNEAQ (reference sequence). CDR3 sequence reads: CASRQGSYTGELFF. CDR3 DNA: TGTGCCAGCAGACAGGGGAGCTACACCGGGGAGCTGTTTTTT. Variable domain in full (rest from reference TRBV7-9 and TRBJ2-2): DTGVSQNPRHKITKRGQNVTFRCDPISEHNRLYWYRQTLGQGPEFLTYFQNEAQLEKSRLLSDRFSAERPKGSFSTLEIQRTEQGDSAMYLCASRQGSYTGELFFGEGSRLTVL.